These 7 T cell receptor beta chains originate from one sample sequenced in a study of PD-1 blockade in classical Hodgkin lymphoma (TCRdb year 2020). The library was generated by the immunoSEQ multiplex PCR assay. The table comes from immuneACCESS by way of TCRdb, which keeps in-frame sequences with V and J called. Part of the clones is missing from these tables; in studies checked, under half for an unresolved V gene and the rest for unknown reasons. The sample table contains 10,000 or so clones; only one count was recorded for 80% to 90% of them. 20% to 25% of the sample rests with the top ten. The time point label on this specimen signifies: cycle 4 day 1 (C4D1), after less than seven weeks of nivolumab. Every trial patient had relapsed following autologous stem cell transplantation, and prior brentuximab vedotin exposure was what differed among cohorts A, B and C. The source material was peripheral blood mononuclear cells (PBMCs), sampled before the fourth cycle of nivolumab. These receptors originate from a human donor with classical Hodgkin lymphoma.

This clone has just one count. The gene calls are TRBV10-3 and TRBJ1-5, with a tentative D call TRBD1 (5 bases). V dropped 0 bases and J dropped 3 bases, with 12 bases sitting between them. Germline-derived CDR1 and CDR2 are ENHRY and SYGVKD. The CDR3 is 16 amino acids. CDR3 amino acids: CAISESVRANNQPQHF. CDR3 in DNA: TGTGCCATCAGTGAGTCCGTCAGGGCAAACAATCAGCCCCAGCATTTT.

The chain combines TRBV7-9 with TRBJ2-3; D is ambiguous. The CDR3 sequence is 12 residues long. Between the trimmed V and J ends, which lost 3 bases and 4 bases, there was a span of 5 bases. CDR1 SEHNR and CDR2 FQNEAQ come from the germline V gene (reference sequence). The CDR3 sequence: CASSFESDTQYF. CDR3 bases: TGTGCCAGCAGCTTCGAGTCAGATACGCAGTATTTT.

The CDR3 sequence is CASSLSDPRGELFF. The CDR3 region has the DNA TGTGCCAGCAGCTTATCTGACCCGAGAGGGGAGCTGTTTTTT. This sequence joins TRBV7-6 and TRBJ2-2, with D hard to call. Per the germline V gene, CDR1 is SGHVS and CDR2 is FNYEAQ. The CDR3 loop spans 14 amino acids. V was cut by 2 bases and J by 8 bases, with 12 bases left in between.

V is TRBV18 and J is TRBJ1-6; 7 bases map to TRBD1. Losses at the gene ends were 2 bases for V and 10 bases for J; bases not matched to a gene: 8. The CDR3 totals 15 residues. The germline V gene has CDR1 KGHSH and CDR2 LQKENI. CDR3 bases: TGTGCCAGCTCACCAGGGACAGAGGGGGCGTCACCCCTCCACTTT. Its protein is CASSPGTEGASPLHF.

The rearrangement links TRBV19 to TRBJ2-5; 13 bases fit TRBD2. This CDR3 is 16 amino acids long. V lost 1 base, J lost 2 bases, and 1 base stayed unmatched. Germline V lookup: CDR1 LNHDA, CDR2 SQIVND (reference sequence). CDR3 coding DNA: TGTGCCAGTAGTATAGGGGGACTAGCGGGGCAAGAGACCCAGTACTTC. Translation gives CASSIGGLAGQETQYF.

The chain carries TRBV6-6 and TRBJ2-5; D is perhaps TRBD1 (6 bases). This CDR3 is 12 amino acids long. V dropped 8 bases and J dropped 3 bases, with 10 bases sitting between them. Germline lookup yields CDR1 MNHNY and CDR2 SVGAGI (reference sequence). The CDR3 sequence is CASRGGEETQYF. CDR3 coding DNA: TGTGCCAGCCGAGGGGGAGAAGAGACCCAGTACTTC.

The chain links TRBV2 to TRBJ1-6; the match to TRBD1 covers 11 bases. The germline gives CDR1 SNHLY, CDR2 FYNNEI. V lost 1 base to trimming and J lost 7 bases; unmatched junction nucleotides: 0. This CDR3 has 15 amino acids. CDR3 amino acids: CASSEGTGGNSPLHF. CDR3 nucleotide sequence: TGTGCCAGCAGTGAAGGGACAGGGGGCAATTCACCCCTCCACTTT. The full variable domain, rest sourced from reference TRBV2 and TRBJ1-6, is EPEVTQTPSHQVTQMGQEVILRCVPISNHLYFYWYRQILGQKVEFLVSFYNNEISEKSEIFDDQFSVERPDGSNFTLKIRSTKLEDSAMYFCASSEGTGGNSPLHFGNGTRLTVT.